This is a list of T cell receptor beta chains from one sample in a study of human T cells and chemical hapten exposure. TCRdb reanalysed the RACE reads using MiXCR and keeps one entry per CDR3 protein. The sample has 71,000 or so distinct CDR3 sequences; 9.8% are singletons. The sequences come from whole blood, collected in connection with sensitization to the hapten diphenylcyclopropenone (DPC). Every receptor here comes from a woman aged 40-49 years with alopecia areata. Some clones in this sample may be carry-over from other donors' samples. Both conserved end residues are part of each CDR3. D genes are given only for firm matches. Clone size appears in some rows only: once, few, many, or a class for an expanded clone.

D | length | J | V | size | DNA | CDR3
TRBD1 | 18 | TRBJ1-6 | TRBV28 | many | TGTGCCAGCAGTTTATTTCTCTTCCAGGGGGCTGAAAATTCACCCCTCCACTTT | CASSLFLFQGAENSPLHF
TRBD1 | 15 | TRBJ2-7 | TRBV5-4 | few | TGTGCCAGCAGCTTGGATCCAGGGGGCAAGTACGAGCAGTACTTC | CASSLDPGGKYEQYF
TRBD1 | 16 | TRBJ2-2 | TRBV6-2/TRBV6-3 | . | TGTGCCAGCGGTTCCGGCGGGACAGGGTACACCGGGGAGCTGTTTTTT | CASGSGGTGYTGELFF
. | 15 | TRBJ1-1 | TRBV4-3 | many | TGCGCCAGCAGCCAAGTTGCGGTAGGCAACACTGAAGCTTTCTTT | CASSQVAVGNTEAFF
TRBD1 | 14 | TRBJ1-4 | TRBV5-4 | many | TGTGCCAGCAGTCGCCAGGGGGGAGACGAAAAACTGTTTTTT | CASSRQGGDEKLFF
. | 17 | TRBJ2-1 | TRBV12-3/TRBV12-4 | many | TGTGCCAGCAGCCCTAGGCGGGCTGGGCACCCCTACAATGAGCAGTTCTTC | CASSPRRAGHPYNEQFF
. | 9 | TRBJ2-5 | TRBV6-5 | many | TGTGCCAGCAGTTGCCCCTCCAGATTC | CASSCPSRF
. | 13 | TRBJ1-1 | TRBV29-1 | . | TGCAGCGTAAGACTACAGGGGAACACTGAAGCTTTCTTT | CSVRLQGNTEAFF
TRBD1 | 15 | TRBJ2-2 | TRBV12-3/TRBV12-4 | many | TGTGCCAGCAGTTGGGGACAGGGGGGAACCGGGGAGCTGTTTTTT | CASSWGQGGTGELFF
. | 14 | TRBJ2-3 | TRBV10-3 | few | TGTGCCATCGGACGAGGGGGGGCAGCAGATACGCAGTATTTT | CAIGRGGAADTQYF
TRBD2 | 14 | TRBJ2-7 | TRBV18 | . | TGTGCCAGCTCACCACCGGCGGGGGGCGAAGAGCAGTACTTC | CASSPPAGGEEQYF
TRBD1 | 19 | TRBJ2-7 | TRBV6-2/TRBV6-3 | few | TGTGCCAGCAGCGCCGCACAGGGGGTAAATTTGCTTTCCTCCTACGAGCAGTACTTC | CASSAAQGVNLLSSYEQYF
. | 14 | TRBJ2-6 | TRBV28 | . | TGTGCCAGCAGTCTTTCTGATGGGGCCAGGGTCCTGACTTTC | CASSLSDGARVLTF
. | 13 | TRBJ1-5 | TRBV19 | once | TGTGCCAGTAGTATCTGGGGCAATCAGCCCCAGCATTTT | CASSIWGNQPQHF
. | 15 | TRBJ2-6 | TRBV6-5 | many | TGTGCCAGCAGTTACGGATACGCTGGGGCCAACGTCCTGACTTTC | CASSYGYAGANVLTF
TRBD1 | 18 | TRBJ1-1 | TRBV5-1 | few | TGCGCCAGCAGCTCCGGGACAGGGGGCGGGTGGCTGAACACTGAAGCTTTCTTT | CASSSGTGGGWLNTEAFF
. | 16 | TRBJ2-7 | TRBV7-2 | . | TGTGCCAGCAGCTTAGGAGTGGGGCAGGGGATGAACGAGCAGTACTTC | CASSLGVGQGMNEQYF
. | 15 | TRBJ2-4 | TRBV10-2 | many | TGCGCCAGCACCGAGCCGGGAACTGCGGAAAACATTCAGTACTTC | CASTEPGTAENIQYF
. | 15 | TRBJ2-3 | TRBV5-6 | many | TGTGCCAGCAGCTTTACAGGGTCGAACACAGATACGCAGTATTTT | CASSFTGSNTDTQYF
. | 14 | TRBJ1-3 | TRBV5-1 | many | TGCGCCAGCAGCACCGGGACCGCTGGAAACACCATATATTTT | CASSTGTAGNTIYF
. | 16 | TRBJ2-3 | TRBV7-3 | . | TGTGCCAGCAGCTCAGACTGGAACCCAAGCACAGATACGCAGTATTTT | CASSSDWNPSTDTQYF
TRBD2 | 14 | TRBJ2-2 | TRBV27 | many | TGTGCCAGCAGTTTAGCCAGGGAGGGCGGGGAGCTGTTTTTT | CASSLAREGGELFF
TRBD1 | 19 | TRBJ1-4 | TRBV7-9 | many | TGTGCCAGCAGTCCTTTATATATCCTCTTGGACAGGGGACACGAAAAACTGTTTTTT | CASSPLYILLDRGHEKLFF
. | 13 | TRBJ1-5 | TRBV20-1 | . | TGCAGTGCTCGGGACGGGGGTCGACAGCCCCAGCATTTT | CSARDGGRQPQHF
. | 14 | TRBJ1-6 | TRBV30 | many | TGTGCCTGGAGTGTACCACCAGGGAGGTCACCCCTCCACTTT | CAWSVPPGRSPLHF
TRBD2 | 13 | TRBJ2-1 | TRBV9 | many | TGTGCCAGCAGCAAGGGAGGGTACAATGAGCAGTTCTTC | CASSKGGYNEQFF
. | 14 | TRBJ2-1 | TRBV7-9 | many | TGTGCCAGCAGCTTAGCGCAAGTTTACAATGAGCAGTTCTTC | CASSLAQVYNEQFF
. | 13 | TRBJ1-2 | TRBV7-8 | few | TGTGCCAGCAGCTTAGGGGGGGTATATGGCTACACCTTC | CASSLGGVYGYTF
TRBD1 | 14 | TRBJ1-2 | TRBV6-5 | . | TGTGCCAGCAGTTACCGGGACAGGGGTTTTGGCTACACCTTC | CASSYRDRGFGYTF
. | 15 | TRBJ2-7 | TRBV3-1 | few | TGTGCCAGCAGCCAGACCCCTGACTCATCAGGGGAGCAGTACTTC | CASSQTPDSSGEQYF
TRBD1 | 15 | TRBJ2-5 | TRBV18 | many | TGTGCCAGCTCACGATCAGGGGGCTACCAAGAGACCCAGTACTTC | CASSRSGGYQETQYF
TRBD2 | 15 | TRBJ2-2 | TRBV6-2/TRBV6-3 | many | TGTGCCAGCAGTTTGGCGGGGGGGAACACCGGGGAGCTGTTTTTT | CASSLAGGNTGELFF
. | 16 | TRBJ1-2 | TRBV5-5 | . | TGTGCCAGCAGCTTGGTAGGCGGGAGCGCACCTTATGGCTACACCTTC | CASSLVGGSAPYGYTF
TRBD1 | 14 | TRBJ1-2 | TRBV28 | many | TGTGCCAGCAGTTCTCCGGGACAGGCTAATGGCTACACCTTC | CASSSPGQANGYTF
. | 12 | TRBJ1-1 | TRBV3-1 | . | TGTGCCAGCAGTCGGGACGTAGGTGAAGCTTTCTTT | CASSRDVGEAFF
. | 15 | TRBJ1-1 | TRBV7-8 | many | TGTGCCAGCAGCTTAGATGGACACTCGAACACTGAAGCTTTCTTT | CASSLDGHSNTEAFF
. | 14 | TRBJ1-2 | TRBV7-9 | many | TGTGCCAGCAGCTTAGCAGGGATCGACTATGGCTACACCTTC | CASSLAGIDYGYTF
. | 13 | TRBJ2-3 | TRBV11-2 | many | TGTGCCTCGGGGGGCCCTTGGACAGATACGCAGTATTTT | CASGGPWTDTQYF